The rows below give T cell receptor beta chains drawn from one sample of a study of blood T cells in healthy people across ages. TCRdb re-called the 5' RACE reads through MiXCR, storing one row per CDR3 protein. The sample shows over 700,000 distinct CDR3 sequences, 25% of them seen only once. The data also belong to a second study, concerning T cells of mothers and their children.

What was sequenced was blood. The receptors derive from a boy aged 5 to 17 in good health. CDR3s include the opening cysteine and the closing phenylalanine or tryptophan. The D gene is left open where the match is weak. Only some rows state a clone size, as once, few, many or a class for expanded clones.

v_gene: TRBV2
d_gene: TRBD1
abundance: -
j_gene: TRBJ2-7
CDR3aa: CATNGATGGLLYEQYF
CDR3nt: TGTGCCACCAACGGCGCGACAGGGGGACTTCTATACGAGCAGTACTTC

v_gene: TRBV29-1
d_gene: -
abundance: few
j_gene: TRBJ2-3
CDR3aa: CSVEGEVSTDTQYF
CDR3nt: TGCAGCGTTGAAGGGGAGGTTAGCACAGATACGCAGTATTTT

v_gene: TRBV19
d_gene: -
abundance: few
j_gene: TRBJ1-5
CDR3aa: CASSRPNSNQPQHF
CDR3nt: TGTGCCAGTTCCAGGCCGAATAGCAATCAGCCCCAGCATTTT

v_gene: TRBV20-1
d_gene: -
abundance: -
j_gene: TRBJ2-7
CDR3aa: CSAKYSYEQYF
CDR3nt: TGCAGTGCTAAATACTCCTACGAGCAGTACTTC

v_gene: TRBV9
d_gene: -
abundance: few
j_gene: TRBJ2-5
CDR3aa: CASSVGGHTGGETQYF
CDR3nt: TGTGCCAGCAGCGTAGGAGGGCATACCGGCGGAGAGACCCAGTACTTC

v_gene: TRBV7-9
d_gene: -
abundance: many
j_gene: TRBJ2-1
CDR3aa: CASSPSGNNEQFF
CDR3nt: TGTGCCAGCAGCCCCTCGGGGAACAATGAGCAGTTCTTC

v_gene: TRBV5-1
d_gene: TRBD2
abundance: -
j_gene: TRBJ2-7
CDR3aa: CASSSTSGRASYEQYF
CDR3nt: TGCGCCAGCAGCAGTACTAGCGGGAGAGCGTCCTACGAGCAGTACTTC

v_gene: TRBV20-1
d_gene: -
abundance: few
j_gene: TRBJ2-7
CDR3aa: CSASDRGHSYEQYF
CDR3nt: TGCAGTGCTAGTGACCGGGGCCACTCCTACGAGCAGTACTTC

v_gene: TRBV14
d_gene: TRBD1
abundance: few
j_gene: TRBJ2-2
CDR3aa: CAGSHLDRDTGELFF
CDR3nt: TGTGCCGGCAGCCACCTCGACAGGGACACCGGGGAGCTGTTTTTT

v_gene: TRBV20-1
d_gene: -
abundance: -
j_gene: TRBJ2-1
CDR3aa: CSASEGGAYNEQFF
CDR3nt: TGCAGTGCTAGTGAGGGGGGCGCCTACAATGAGCAGTTCTTC

v_gene: TRBV27
d_gene: TRBD1
abundance: -
j_gene: TRBJ2-7
CDR3aa: CASSSTGTGGLSEQYF
CDR3nt: TGTGCCAGCAGTTCGACCGGGACAGGGGGCTTATCCGAGCAGTACTTC

v_gene: TRBV10-3
d_gene: TRBD2
abundance: few
j_gene: TRBJ2-7
CDR3aa: CAISGGLAGGDEQYF
CDR3nt: TGTGCCATCAGTGGGGGACTAGCGGGAGGCGACGAGCAGTACTTC

v_gene: TRBV12-3/TRBV12-4
d_gene: -
abundance: -
j_gene: TRBJ2-5
CDR3aa: CASSWETGLETQYF
CDR3nt: TGTGCCAGCAGTTGGGAGACAGGCCTTGAGACCCAGTACTTC

v_gene: TRBV7-2
d_gene: -
abundance: -
j_gene: TRBJ2-4
CDR3aa: CAGSLGTGLWNIQYF
CDR3nt: TGTGCCGGCAGCTTAGGTACAGGGTTATGGAACATTCAGTACTTC

v_gene: TRBV5-1
d_gene: -
abundance: many
j_gene: TRBJ2-5
CDR3aa: CASSLGQETQYF
CDR3nt: TGTGCCAGCAGCTTAGGCCAAGAGACCCAGTACTTC

v_gene: TRBV20-1
d_gene: TRBD2
abundance: few
j_gene: TRBJ2-7
CDR3aa: CSARDFAGGPYGQYF
CDR3nt: TGCAGTGCTAGAGATTTCGCGGGAGGCCCTTACGGGCAGTACTTC

v_gene: TRBV29-1
d_gene: -
abundance: many
j_gene: TRBJ2-7
CDR3aa: CSVEAAELRGQYF
CDR3nt: TGCAGCGTTGAAGCGGCCGAGCTACGAGGGCAGTACTTC

v_gene: TRBV7-6
d_gene: -
abundance: many
j_gene: TRBJ2-5
CDR3aa: CASSYQGLQETQYF
CDR3nt: TGTGCCAGCAGCTATCAAGGGTTACAAGAGACCCAGTACTTC

v_gene: TRBV7-2
d_gene: TRBD2
abundance: -
j_gene: TRBJ2-1
CDR3aa: CASSSSSGKSSYNEQFF
CDR3nt: TGTGCCAGCAGCTCGTCCAGCGGGAAAAGCTCCTACAATGAGCAGTTCTTC

v_gene: TRBV28
d_gene: TRBD2
abundance: -
j_gene: TRBJ2-1
CDR3aa: CASSSPKGLAHEQFF
CDR3nt: TGTGCCAGCAGTTCCCCCAAGGGACTAGCCCATGAGCAGTTCTTC

v_gene: TRBV7-3
d_gene: -
abundance: -
j_gene: TRBJ2-7
CDR3aa: CASSSGTAWSEQYF
CDR3nt: TGTGCCAGCAGCTCCGGGACGGCGTGGAGCGAGCAGTACTTC

v_gene: TRBV11-2
d_gene: TRBD1
abundance: -
j_gene: TRBJ2-7
CDR3aa: CASSFYGQGRDYEQYF
CDR3nt: TGTGCCAGCAGCTTCTACGGACAGGGAAGGGACTACGAGCAGTACTTC

v_gene: TRBV27
d_gene: -
abundance: -
j_gene: TRBJ2-1
CDR3aa: CASSHHREGLYNEQFF
CDR3nt: TGTGCCAGCAGTCACCACAGGGAAGGGCTCTACAATGAGCAGTTCTTC

v_gene: TRBV28
d_gene: TRBD2
abundance: few
j_gene: TRBJ2-5
CDR3aa: CASSFGGSYQETQYF
CDR3nt: TGTGCCAGCAGTTTCGGGGGGTCGTACCAAGAGACCCAGTACTTC

v_gene: TRBV7-2
d_gene: -
abundance: -
j_gene: TRBJ2-5
CDR3aa: CASSPARSGPGETQYF
CDR3nt: TGTGCCAGCAGCCCCGCACGATCGGGTCCGGGAGAGACCCAGTACTTC

v_gene: TRBV29-1
d_gene: -
abundance: -
j_gene: TRBJ1-1
CDR3aa: CSVDSVEAFF
CDR3nt: TGCAGCGTTGACTCAGTTGAAGCTTTCTTT

v_gene: TRBV6-5
d_gene: -
abundance: few
j_gene: TRBJ2-1
CDR3aa: CASRGLVYNEQFF
CDR3nt: TGTGCCAGCAGGGGGCTAGTGTACAATGAGCAGTTCTTC

v_gene: TRBV3-1
d_gene: -
abundance: -
j_gene: TRBJ1-2
CDR3aa: CASSQSRGYTF
CDR3nt: TGTGCCAGCAGCCAAAGTCGAGGCTACACCTTC

v_gene: TRBV29-1
d_gene: -
abundance: -
j_gene: TRBJ2-1
CDR3aa: CSGKGLQYNEQFF
CDR3nt: TGCAGCGGGAAGGGTCTCCAATACAATGAGCAGTTCTTC

v_gene: TRBV12-3/TRBV12-4
d_gene: -
abundance: few
j_gene: TRBJ1-4
CDR3aa: CASSLAGAGEKLFF
CDR3nt: TGTGCCAGCAGTTTAGCAGGGGCCGGTGAAAAACTGTTTTTT

v_gene: TRBV20-1
d_gene: TRBD2
abundance: few
j_gene: TRBJ2-1
CDR3aa: CSVSRSGASYNEQFF
CDR3nt: TGCAGTGTCTCAAGGAGCGGGGCTTCCTACAATGAGCAGTTCTTC

v_gene: TRBV5-5
d_gene: -
abundance: few
j_gene: TRBJ2-3
CDR3aa: CASSPWPFSTDTQYF
CDR3nt: TGTGCCAGCAGCCCCTGGCCCTTTAGCACAGATACGCAGTATTTT

v_gene: TRBV6-5
d_gene: -
abundance: few
j_gene: TRBJ2-1
CDR3aa: CASSYTSSSYNEQFF
CDR3nt: TGTGCCAGCAGTTACACCTCCAGCTCCTACAATGAGCAGTTCTTC

v_gene: TRBV7-9
d_gene: TRBD1
abundance: -
j_gene: TRBJ2-5
CDR3aa: CASTPGQGGEQYF
CDR3nt: TGTGCCAGCACCCCGGGACAGGGTGGGGAGCAGTACTTC

v_gene: TRBV28
d_gene: -
abundance: -
j_gene: TRBJ1-1
CDR3aa: CASSFRGSYTEAFF
CDR3nt: TGTGCCAGCAGTTTTCGGGGTTCGTACACTGAAGCTTTCTTT

v_gene: TRBV20-1
d_gene: TRBD1
abundance: few
j_gene: TRBJ2-1
CDR3aa: CSATSFDRETPQEQFF
CDR3nt: TGCAGTGCTACTTCATTCGACAGGGAGACACCGCAGGAGCAGTTCTTC

v_gene: TRBV4-1
d_gene: -
abundance: -
j_gene: TRBJ2-7
CDR3aa: CASSQNALSYEQYF
CDR3nt: TGCGCCAGCAGCCAGAACGCCCTGTCCTACGAGCAGTACTTC

v_gene: TRBV19
d_gene: -
abundance: -
j_gene: TRBJ1-5
CDR3aa: CASSIEEYQPQHF
CDR3nt: TGTGCCAGTAGTATAGAGGAGTATCAGCCCCAGCATTTT

v_gene: TRBV29-1
d_gene: -
abundance: -
j_gene: TRBJ1-2
CDR3aa: CSSTAGIGYGYTF
CDR3nt: TGCAGCTCAACGGCGGGGATTGGGTATGGCTACACCTTC

v_gene: TRBV6-5
d_gene: -
abundance: -
j_gene: TRBJ2-1
CDR3aa: CASSWTGGELAGWNEQFF
CDR3nt: TGTGCCAGCAGTTGGACAGGGGGCGAACTAGCGGGGTGGAATGAGCAGTTCTTC

v_gene: TRBV4-3
d_gene: -
abundance: once
j_gene: TRBJ2-3
CDR3aa: CASSQELGGAGDTQYF
CDR3nt: TGCGCCAGCAGCCAAGAATTGGGTGGGGCCGGAGATACGCAGTATTTT

v_gene: TRBV25-1
d_gene: TRBD2
abundance: -
j_gene: TRBJ2-1
CDR3aa: CASSEAELAGHNEQFF
CDR3nt: TGTGCCAGCAGCGAAGCGGAACTAGCGGGTCACAATGAGCAGTTCTTC

v_gene: TRBV12-3/TRBV12-4
d_gene: -
abundance: -
j_gene: TRBJ2-5
CDR3aa: CASSSLGGEGQETQYF
CDR3nt: TGTGCCAGCAGTTCTTTAGGGGGAGAGGGCCAAGAGACCCAGTACTTC

v_gene: TRBV7-9
d_gene: TRBD1
abundance: many
j_gene: TRBJ1-4
CDR3aa: CASSFILARTGENEKLFF
CDR3nt: TGTGCCAGCAGCTTTATCCTAGCTCGGACAGGGGAAAATGAAAAACTGTTTTTT

v_gene: TRBV29-1
d_gene: -
abundance: -
j_gene: TRBJ2-7
CDR3aa: CSVELGGYEQYF
CDR3nt: TGCAGCGTTGAACTGGGGGGCTACGAGCAGTACTTC

v_gene: TRBV7-2
d_gene: -
abundance: -
j_gene: TRBJ2-3
CDR3aa: CASSWGRQAPGDTQYF
CDR3nt: TGTGCCAGCAGTTGGGGACGCCAAGCCCCGGGGGATACGCAGTATTTT

v_gene: TRBV7-2
d_gene: -
abundance: -
j_gene: TRBJ2-5
CDR3aa: CASSSFSTRQSETQYF
CDR3nt: TGTGCCAGCAGCTCCTTCTCGACTAGACAGTCGGAGACCCAGTACTTC

v_gene: TRBV6-5
d_gene: -
abundance: -
j_gene: TRBJ2-4
CDR3aa: CASGMGGRQYF
CDR3nt: TGTGCCAGTGGGATGGGAGGTCGTCAGTACTTC

v_gene: TRBV5-4
d_gene: -
abundance: few
j_gene: TRBJ2-5
CDR3aa: CASSLIASPQETQYF
CDR3nt: TGTGCCAGCAGCTTGATCGCTTCCCCGCAAGAGACCCAGTACTTC